This TCR beta chain was observed in a study of shared clonotypes between healthy human individuals (TCRdb year 2020). Regarding the complete study: A few men and two women, aged 18 to 49 years, made up the cohort. Different laboratories and diverse techniques were used to prepare libraries and sequence TCR repertoires, to increase sequencing depth and limit assay-specific biases. For each donor, CD4 naive and CD4 memory were each given three plates, CD8 naive was given two plates, and CD8 memory was given one plate. Per donor, leukapheresis produced somewhere between about 0.94 and 8.9 billion PBMCs. To estimate repertoire size and how much clonotypes are shared between individuals, the study performed deep sequencing of blood TCR repertoires from about 5 healthy adults.

Donors were healthy HIV-negative adults with no recently reported acute infections or vaccinations. Only Caucasian adults living in Nashville, Tennessee, USA were represented among the donors. Magnetic negative selection was used to enrich CD4+ T cells, after which naive cells were positively selected on CD45RA and the negative fraction became the memory subset. Blood was collected by leukapheresis, and PBMCs were isolated by Ficoll-Histopaque density gradient centrifugation and then cryopreserved in liquid nitrogen vapor phase. Purity and quantity of every magnetically sorted T cell population were checked by analytical flow cytometry. Genomic DNA was isolated from each sorted fraction and quantified by UV absorbance on a Nanodrop 2000c. A note on this clone: It has no known antigen specificity. Base qualities are not recorded, but no much larger clone differs from it by a single base.

Overall results and qualifications from the work: Compared with non-shared clonotypes, clonotypes shared by all four sorted-subset donors had higher generation probabilities. Roughly 5% of naive CD4, 3.5% of naive CD8, roughly 2.4% of memory CD4, and around 0.42% of memory CD8 clonotypes were shared across a handful of donors. Incomplete sequencing was indicated by rarefaction of sorted-subset datasets, despite the large sequencing depth. Because the study included a small number of donors, the genetic and exposure-history diversity represented was limited. Pairwise subsampling indicated that sequencing depth was expected to affect the degree of clonotype sharing among donors. Sampling was restricted to blood, and TCR repertoires in tissues likely differ from the TCR repertoires found in blood. Naive subsets generally had larger estimated clonotype richness than memory subsets.

TCR CDR3 regions were amplified from genomic DNA by multiplex PCR using the deep immunoSEQ assay. Extracted genomic DNA from each cell subset was spread evenly across all wells of several immunoSEQ 96-well plates, with each plate serving as a replicate. For sorted subsets, about 200 ng genomic DNA, equal to some 30,000 T cell genomes, was loaded into each replicate PCR. The purified libraries were quantified using a Qubit 3.0 fluorometer, sized with a Bioanalyzer 2100, and then quantified again using the KAPA Library Quantification kit. Each immunoSEQ 96-well plate was sequenced on its own single-read 150-cycle Illumina NextSeq 550 flow cell. The source study handled its data this way. Because the immunoSEQ output held only junctional sequences and lacked quality scores, the filtering could not match the filtering applied to full-length reads. To assign V/J genes and CDR3, sequences were annotated against IMGT germline references using PyIR, a Python wrapper for IgBLAST v1.9. Reads with weak V/J assignments (E-value above 1e-6), missing CDR3, stop codons, out-of-frame junctions, or ambiguous translated residues were removed. V3J clonotypes were defined by identical inferred V gene, J gene, and CDR3 amino acid sequence. Percentage overlap between repertoires was computed as shared unique clonotypes divided by the size of the smaller repertoire. RTK rarefaction, the Chao1 estimator, and Recon v2.1 estimates of unobserved clonotypes were used to assess repertoire richness. For all TCRbeta clonotypes obtained by the gDNA method from a handful of donors, generation probabilities were computed with OLGA. What TCRdb holds here is the immuneACCESS table cut down to in-frame rearrangements. Part of the clones is not present; checked against another copy, under half of the missing clones reflect an unresolved V gene, and the others are unexplained. The V and J calls and clone size are taken from that table; D and trimming were inferred from the DNA. Counted in this sample were just over 2,000,000 clones; 90% to 95% of them appeared once. The ten largest clones take up 0.1% to 0.15% of the sample.

The sequence was obtained from a man between 18 and 35 years old in good health. The material sequenced was naive CD4+ T cells sorted from blood. Sample cell subset or site, as interpreted from the label and publication: CD45RA+ positively selected.

The nucleotides read TGCAGTGCTAGCCAGACTAGGGGGTGGTTCTTC. This translates into CSASQTRGWFF. The chain joins TRBV20-1 to TRBJ2-1; the D gene could be either TRBD1 or TRBD2, each agreeing at 6 bases. The CDR3 holds 11 amino acids from the cysteine to the phenylalanine. Only the CDR3 region is kept as DNA, spanning 33 bases read in frame from base 1. The germline V gene (reference sequence) provides CDR1 DFQATT and CDR2 SNEGSKA. Trimming at the junction amounts to 3 bases on V and 15 bases on J, and the germline ends lie 15 bases apart.